The following is a TCR beta chain sequence with its context. Its antigen remains unknown. The data stem from a study of identical twins. General study points: Models predicted less out-of-frame TCR alpha sharing in monozygotic twins than was found.

Per the germline V gene, CDR1 is MNHEY and CDR2 is SMNVEV (reference sequence). The germline V and J ends were trimmed by 4 bases and 11 bases, with 20 bases remaining between them. The CDR3 runs 14 residues. TCRdb fed the 5' RACE reads into MiXCR, producing one record per CDR3 protein. Of 1.5 million to 2 million distinct CDR3 sequences listed, around 33% are singletons. Only healthy Caucasians were enrolled as donors. The sequenced sample consisted of cord blood. This chain links TRBV27 with TRBJ2-5; perhaps TRBD1 as D (6 bases). The sequence derives from a newborn girl in good health. The CDR3 nucleotides read TGTGCCAGCAGTTCCCACAGGGATTATTACAAGCAGTACTTC. Its protein is CASSSHRDYYKQYF.